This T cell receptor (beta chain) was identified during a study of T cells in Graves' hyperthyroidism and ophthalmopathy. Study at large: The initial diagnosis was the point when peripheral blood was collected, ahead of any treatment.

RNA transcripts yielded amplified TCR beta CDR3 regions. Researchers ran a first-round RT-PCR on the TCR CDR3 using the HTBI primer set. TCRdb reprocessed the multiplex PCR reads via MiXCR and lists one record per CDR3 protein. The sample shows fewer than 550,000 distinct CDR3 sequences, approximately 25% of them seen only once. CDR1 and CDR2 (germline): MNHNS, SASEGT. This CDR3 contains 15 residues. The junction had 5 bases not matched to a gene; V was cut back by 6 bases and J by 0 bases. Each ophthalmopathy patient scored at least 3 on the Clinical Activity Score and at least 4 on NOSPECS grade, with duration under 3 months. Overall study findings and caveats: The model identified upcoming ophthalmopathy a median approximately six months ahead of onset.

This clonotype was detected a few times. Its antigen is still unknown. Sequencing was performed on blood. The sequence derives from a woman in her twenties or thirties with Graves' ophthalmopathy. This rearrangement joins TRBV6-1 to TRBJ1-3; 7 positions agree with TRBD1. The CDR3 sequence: CASRPTGNSGNTIYF. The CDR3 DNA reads TGTGCCAGCAGACCGACAGGGAACTCTGGAAACACCATATATTTT.